This T cell receptor beta chain was obtained from a study of shared clonotypes between healthy human individuals. This clone was observed a single time. Its antigen is currently unknown. Germline V CDR1 and CDR2: LNHDA, SQIVND (reference sequence). The V end lost 1 base, the J end lost 7 bases, and 8 bases lay between the germline ends. The CDR3 spans 13 residues. Points from the study as a whole: Between a handful of donors, naive CD4 clonotypes were shared at a level of around 5.1%.

TCRdb keeps only in-frame clones here, not all; method: immunoSEQ multiplex PCR. Found here are more than 1,200,000 clones, 98% of them singletons; the top ten hold 0.3% to 0.45%. The sample was naive CD4+ T cells sorted from blood. Sample subset: CD45RA+ positively selected. This clonotype originated in a man aged 25-45 years in good health. This chain joins TRBV19 and TRBJ2-1; D uncertain. CDR3 sequence: CASSIVLGNEQFF. The CDR3 region has the DNA TGTGCCAGTAGTATAGTGCTTGGGAATGAGCAGTTCTTC.